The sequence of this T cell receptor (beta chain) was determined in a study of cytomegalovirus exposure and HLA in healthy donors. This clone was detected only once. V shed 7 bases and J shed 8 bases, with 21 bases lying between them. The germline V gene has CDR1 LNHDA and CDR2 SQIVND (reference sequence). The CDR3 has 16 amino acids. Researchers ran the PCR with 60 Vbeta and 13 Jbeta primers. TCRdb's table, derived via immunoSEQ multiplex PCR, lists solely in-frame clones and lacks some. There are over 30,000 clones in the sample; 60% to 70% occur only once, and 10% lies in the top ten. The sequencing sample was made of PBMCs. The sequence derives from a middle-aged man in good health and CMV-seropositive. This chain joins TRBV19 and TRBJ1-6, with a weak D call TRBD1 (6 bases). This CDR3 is CASNNRGRTEDSPLHF. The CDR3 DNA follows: TGTGCCAGTAACAATAGGGGTAGGACAGAAGATTCACCCCTCCACTTT.